This TCR beta chain appears in the sequencing data of a study of regulatory T cells in long-lasting Graves disease. The time point denotes: persistent/refractory GD, antithyroid drugs over 5 years with positive TRAb. RNA from PBMCs was the source of the TCR library. This clonotype showed up many times. Both iRepertoire HTBI primers and Arm-PCR of CDR3 regions were used to build the TCR beta libraries. TCRdb analysed the multiplex PCR reads with MiXCR anew, one entry per CDR3 protein. The profile shows more than 300,000 distinct CDR3 sequences, 15% to 20% of them singletons. The V gene lost 2 bases and the J gene lost 1 base, with 11 bases spanning the gap. The CDR3 consists of 15 residues. CDR1 and CDR2 (germline): KGHSH, LQKENI.

The receptor was derived from a female donor with Graves disease. The material was peripheral blood mononuclear cells (PBMCs), obtained when the disease was refractory, from a patient treated with antithyroid drugs. J is TRBJ1-1 and V is TRBV18, with D unresolved. The CDR3 sequence is CASSPNPGQNTEAFF. The CDR3 region has the DNA TGTGCCAGCTCACCAAACCCTGGCCAGAACACTGAAGCTTTCTTT.